One and the same sample provided the 5 T cell receptor beta chains below, sequenced in a study of cytomegalovirus exposure and HLA in healthy donors. The PCR ran on 60 Vbeta and 13 Jbeta primers. Here immunoSEQ multiplex PCR was the method, and the copy in TCRdb shows in-frame clones only, minus some. The table lists 110,000 or so clones, roughly four fifths of them singletons. Material: PBMCs. The receptors were sampled from a man aged 35 to 55 in good health and CMV-seronegative.

This clone appeared once. The chain recombines TRBV2 with TRBJ2-7; TRBD2 agrees at 10 bases. The V and J ends lost 3 bases and 7 bases, in that order; junction bases with no gene match: 6. The CDR3 loop spans 14 amino acids. CDR1 SNHLY and CDR2 FYNNEI come from the germline V gene. Here the CDR3 reads CASSDRTSGLEQYF. As DNA, the CDR3 is TGTGCCAGCAGTGATAGGACTAGCGGCTTGGAGCAGTACTTC.

The V gene is TRBV7-3, the J gene TRBJ2-1, with D perhaps TRBD2 (5 bases). CDR3 length: 16 residues. Germline V lookup: CDR1 SGHTA, CDR2 FQGTGA. V gave up 4 bases and J gave up 8 bases, with 21 bases separating them. Written as DNA, the CDR3 is TGTGCCAGCAGCTCATGGCGGGCCGGACGCGCGGATGAGCAGTTCTTC. Translating gives CASSSWRAGRADEQFF. Filled out from reference TRBV7-3 and TRBJ2-1, the complete variable domain reads GAGVSQTPSNKVTEKGKYVELRCDPISGHTALYWYRQSLGQGPEFLIYFQGTGAADDSGLPNDRFFAVRPEGSVSTLKIQRTERGDSAVYLCASSSWRAGRADEQFFGPGTRLTVL.

This sequence joins TRBV2 and TRBJ2-5; D uncertain. V was cut by 3 bases and J by 1 base, with 12 bases left in between. The CDR3 runs 15 residues. Looked up from germline, CDR1 is SNHLY and CDR2 is FYNNEI. CDR3 amino acids: CASSESSTFQETQYF. The CDR3 region has the DNA TGTGCCAGCAGTGAGAGTAGCACCTTCCAAGAGACCCAGTACTTC.

The chain links TRBV30 to TRBJ1-5, with D possibly TRBD1 on 6 matching bases. Looked up from germline, CDR1 is GTSNPN and CDR2 is SVGIG (reference sequence). The ends were cut back, 5 bases at V and 3 bases at J, with 14 bases in the middle. The CDR3 totals 14 residues. CDR3: CAWEGGDNNQPQHF. The CDR3 DNA follows: TGTGCCTGGGAGGGGGGGGACAACAATCAGCCCCAGCATTTT.

Only a few counts were recorded for this clone. The chain recombines TRBV7-9 with TRBJ2-3, with a weak D call TRBD1 (5 bases). Between the trimmed V and J ends, which lost 5 bases and 3 bases, there was a span of 12 bases. Germline V gene data show CDR1 as SEHNR and CDR2 as FQNEAQ (reference sequence). This CDR3 has 14 residues. CDR3 DNA sequence: TGTGCCAGCAGCCCCGAGACAGAAACAGATACGCAGTATTTT. Translated: CASSPETETDTQYF.